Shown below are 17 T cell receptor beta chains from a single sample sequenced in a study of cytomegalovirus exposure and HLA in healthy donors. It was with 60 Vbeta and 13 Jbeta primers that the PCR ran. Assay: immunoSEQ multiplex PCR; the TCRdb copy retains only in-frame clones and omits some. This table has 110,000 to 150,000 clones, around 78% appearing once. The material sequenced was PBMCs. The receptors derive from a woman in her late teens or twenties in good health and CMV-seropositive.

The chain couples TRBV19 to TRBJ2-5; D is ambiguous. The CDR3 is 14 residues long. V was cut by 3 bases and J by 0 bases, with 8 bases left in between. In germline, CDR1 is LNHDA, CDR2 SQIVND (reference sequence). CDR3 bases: TGTGCCAGTAGTATGACCAGGAACCAAGAGACCCAGTACTTC. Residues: CASSMTRNQETQYF.

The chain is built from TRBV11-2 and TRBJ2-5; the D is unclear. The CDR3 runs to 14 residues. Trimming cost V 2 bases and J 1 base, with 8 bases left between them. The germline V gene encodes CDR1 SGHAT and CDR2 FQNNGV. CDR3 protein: CASSLTALQETQYF. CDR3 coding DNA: TGTGCCAGCAGCTTAACTGCCCTCCAAGAGACCCAGTACTTC.

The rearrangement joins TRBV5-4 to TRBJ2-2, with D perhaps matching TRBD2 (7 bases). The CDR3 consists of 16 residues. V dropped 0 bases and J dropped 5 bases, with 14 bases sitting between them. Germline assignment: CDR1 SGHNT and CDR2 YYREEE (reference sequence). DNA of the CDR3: TGTGCCAGCAGCTTGGGTTGGGGGGGCTCGACCGGGGAGCTGTTTTTT. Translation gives CASSLGWGGSTGELFF. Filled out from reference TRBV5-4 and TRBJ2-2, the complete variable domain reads ETGVTQSPTHLIKTRGQQVTLRCSSQSGHNTVSWYQQALGQGPQFIFQYYREEENGRGNFPPRFSGLQFPNYSSELNVNALELDDSALYLCASSLGWGGSTGELFFGEGSRLTVL.

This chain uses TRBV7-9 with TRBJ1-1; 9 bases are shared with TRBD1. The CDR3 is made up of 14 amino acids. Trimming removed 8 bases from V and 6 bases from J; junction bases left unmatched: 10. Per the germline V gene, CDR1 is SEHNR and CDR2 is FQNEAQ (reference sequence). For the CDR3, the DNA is TGTGCCAGCCTCCGGACAGGGGAGTTACCTGAAGCTTTCTTT. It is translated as CASLRTGELPEAFF.

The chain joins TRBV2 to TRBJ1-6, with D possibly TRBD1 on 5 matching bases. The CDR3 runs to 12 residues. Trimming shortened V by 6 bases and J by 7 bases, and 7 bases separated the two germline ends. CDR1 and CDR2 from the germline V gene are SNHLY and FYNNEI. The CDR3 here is CASSPGNSPLHF. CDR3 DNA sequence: TGTGCCAGCAGCCCAGGGAATTCACCCCTCCACTTT.

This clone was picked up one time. The CDR3 spells CASRRGNTEAFF. The CDR3, as DNA: TGTGCCAGCAGACGGGGGAACACTGAAGCTTTCTTT. The chain links TRBV7-9 to TRBJ1-1, with D hard to call. CDR1 and CDR2 from the germline V gene are SEHNR and FQNEAQ (reference sequence). Between the trimmed V and J ends, which lost 6 bases and 1 base, there was a span of 6 bases. The CDR3 is 12 amino acids. The entire variable domain, with the rest obtained from reference TRBV7-9 and TRBJ1-1, is as follows: DTGVSQNPRHKITKRGQNVTFRCDPISEHNRLYWYRQTLGQGPEFLTYFQNEAQLEKSRLLSDRFSAERPKGSFSTLEIQRTEQGDSAMYLCASRRGNTEAFFGQGTRLTVV.

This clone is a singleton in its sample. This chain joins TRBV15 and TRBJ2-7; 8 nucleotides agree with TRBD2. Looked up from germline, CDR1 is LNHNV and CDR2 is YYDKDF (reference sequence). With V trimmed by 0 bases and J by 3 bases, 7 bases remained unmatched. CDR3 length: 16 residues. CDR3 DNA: TGTGCCACCAGCAGAGATCGGGGGGGAATAGGCTACGAGCAGTACTTC. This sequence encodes CATSRDRGGIGYEQYF.

The CDR3 protein is CASSVQGPPQHF. CDR3 DNA sequence: TGTGCCAGCAGCGTACAGGGCCCGCCCCAGCATTTT. V and J are TRBV7-8 and TRBJ1-5; D may be TRBD1 (6 bases). The CDR3 loop spans 12 amino acids. The germline V gene has CDR1 SGHVS and CDR2 FQNEAQ. Trimming removed 5 bases at V and 9 bases at J, with 11 bases between.

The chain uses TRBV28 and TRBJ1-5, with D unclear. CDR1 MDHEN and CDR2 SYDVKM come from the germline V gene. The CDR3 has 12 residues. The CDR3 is CVVEGVGQPQHF. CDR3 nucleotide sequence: TGTGTGGTAGAGGGAGTGGGACAGCCCCAGCATTTT.

The CDR3 DNA is TGTGCCAGCAGCTGGGGGGAAGATAATGAAAAACTGTTTTTT. It translates to CASSWGEDNEKLFF. V and J are TRBV5-4 and TRBJ1-4, with TRBD1 as a possible D gene (5 bases). CDR1 is SGHNT and CDR2 is YYREEE in the germline V gene (reference sequence). This CDR3 is 14 amino acids long. V gave up 3 bases and J gave up 4 bases, with 10 bases separating them.

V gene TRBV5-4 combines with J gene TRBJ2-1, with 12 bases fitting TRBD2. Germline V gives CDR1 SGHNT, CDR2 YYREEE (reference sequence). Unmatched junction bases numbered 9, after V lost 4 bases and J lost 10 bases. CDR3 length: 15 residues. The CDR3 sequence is CASSQLAGGQREQFF. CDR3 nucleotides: TGTGCCAGCAGCCAACTAGCGGGGGGCCAGAGGGAGCAGTTCTTC. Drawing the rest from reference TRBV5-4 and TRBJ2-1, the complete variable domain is ETGVTQSPTHLIKTRGQQVTLRCSSQSGHNTVSWYQQALGQGPQFIFQYYREEENGRGNFPPRFSGLQFPNYSSELNVNALELDDSALYLCASSQLAGGQREQFFGPGTRLTVL.

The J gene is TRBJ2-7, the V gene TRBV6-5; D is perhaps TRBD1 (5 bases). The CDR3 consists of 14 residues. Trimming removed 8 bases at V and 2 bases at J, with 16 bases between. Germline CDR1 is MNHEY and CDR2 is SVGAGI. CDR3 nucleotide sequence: TGTGCCAGCCGTCCGCGCACAGGAGCCTACGAGCAGTACTTC. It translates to CASRPRTGAYEQYF.

CDR3 in DNA: TGCGCCAGCAGCCAAGGGACAGGGGCTTTAATCTCACCCCTCCACTTT. This codes for CASSQGTGALISPLHF. The chain recombines TRBV4-1 with TRBJ1-6, with 9 bases that match TRBD1. V shed 1 base, J shed 10 bases, and the junction held 8 bases outside the gene matches. The CDR3 runs 16 residues. Germline V gene lookup returns CDR1 MGHRA and CDR2 YSYEKL.

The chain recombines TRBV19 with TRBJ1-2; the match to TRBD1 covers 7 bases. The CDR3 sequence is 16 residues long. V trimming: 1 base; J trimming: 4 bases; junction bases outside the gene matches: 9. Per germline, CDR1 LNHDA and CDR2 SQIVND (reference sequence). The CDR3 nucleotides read TGTGCCAGTAGTATAGTGAGTTGGGGACAGCCCTATGGCTACACCTTC. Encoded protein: CASSIVSWGQPYGYTF.

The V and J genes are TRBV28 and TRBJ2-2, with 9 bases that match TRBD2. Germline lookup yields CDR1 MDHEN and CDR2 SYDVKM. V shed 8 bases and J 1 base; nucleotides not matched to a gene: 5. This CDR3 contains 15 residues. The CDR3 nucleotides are TGTGCCAGCGTGGGACTAGCAGGGAACACCGGGGAGCTGTTTTTT. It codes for CASVGLAGNTGELFF.

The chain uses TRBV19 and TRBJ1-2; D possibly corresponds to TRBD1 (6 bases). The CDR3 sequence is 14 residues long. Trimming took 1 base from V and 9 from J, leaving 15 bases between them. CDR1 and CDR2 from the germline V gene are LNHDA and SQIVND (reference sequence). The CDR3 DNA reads TGTGCCAGTAGTATAGCCCTCAGGGGACCCAGCTACACCTTC. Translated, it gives CASSIALRGPSYTF.

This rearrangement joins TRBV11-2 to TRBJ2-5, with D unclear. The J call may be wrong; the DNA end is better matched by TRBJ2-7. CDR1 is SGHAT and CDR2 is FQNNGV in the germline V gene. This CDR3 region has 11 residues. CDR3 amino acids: CASSYSYEQYF. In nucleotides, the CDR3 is TGTGCCAGCAGCTACTCCTACGAGCAGTACTTC.